The subject of this entry is one T cell receptor (beta chain). Its matching antigen is unknown. CD4+ naive, central memory, regulatory and stem cell-like memory cells were sorted via CD45RO/CCR7/CD25/CD127/CD95/CD27. Expressed TCRB transcripts were sequenced, since all the RNA that had been isolated was reverse transcribed. The data were produced by immunoSEQ multiplex PCR, yet TCRdb's version contains in-frame clones alone and is incomplete. The table includes about 60,000 clones, approximately 59% detected once. This record comes from a study of beta chain features in type 1 diabetes. About the study: Patient and healthy donor groups were alike in age, gender and cell yields.

Study observations and caveats: Patients with type 1 diabetes showed fewer VDJ junction insertions and more deletions.

Germline V lookup: CDR1 ENHRY, CDR2 SYGVKD. This CDR3 has 13 residues. The specimen sequenced was Tregs from blood. This chain connects TRBV10-3 to TRBJ2-5, with 7 bases matching TRBD1. The J call may be faulty, since TRBJ2-7 better matches the DNA end. This sequence originates from a woman under 30 in good health. The CDR3 region is CAINEGATYEQYF. CDR3 coding DNA: TGTGCCATCAACGAGGGGGCTACCTACGAGCAGTACTTC.